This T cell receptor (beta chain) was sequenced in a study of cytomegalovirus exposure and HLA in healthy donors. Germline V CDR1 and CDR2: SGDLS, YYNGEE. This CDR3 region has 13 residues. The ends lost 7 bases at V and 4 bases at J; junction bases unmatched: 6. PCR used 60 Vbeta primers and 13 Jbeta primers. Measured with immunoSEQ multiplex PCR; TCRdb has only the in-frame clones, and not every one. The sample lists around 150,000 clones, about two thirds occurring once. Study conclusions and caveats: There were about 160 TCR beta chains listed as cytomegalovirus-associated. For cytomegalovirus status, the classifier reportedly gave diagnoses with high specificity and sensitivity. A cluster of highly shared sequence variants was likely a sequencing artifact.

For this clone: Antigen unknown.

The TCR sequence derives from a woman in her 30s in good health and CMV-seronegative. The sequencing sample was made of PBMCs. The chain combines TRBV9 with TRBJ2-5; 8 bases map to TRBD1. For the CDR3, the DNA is TGTGCCAGCGCAGGGGGCGGAGGAGAGACCCAGTACTTC. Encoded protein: CASAGGGGETQYF.